The sequence of this T cell receptor beta chain was determined in a study of T cell repertoires in cytomegalovirus infection. Study-level information: It was the public TCR beta signatures that indicated both CMV infection and matching HLA type. Broader study findings: Cumulated frequencies of public TCR beta families served to identify carriers of CMV plus the relevant HLA. HLA-C-restricted, CMV-specific TCR beta clonotypes were dominant ex vivo.

From the reads, TCRdb called clonotypes with MiXCR, one entry per CDR3 protein. Of 150,000 to 200,000 distinct CDR3 sequences detected, 17% appear once; the ten largest clones hold 18%. Germline V gives CDR1 SGHTA, CDR2 FQGNSA. The CDR3 runs to 13 residues. Between the trimmed V and J ends, which lost 5 bases and 3 bases, there was a span of 11 bases. This clonotype was found many times. Its antigen is currently unknown. Material: CD8+ T cells from PBMCs. This chain connects TRBV7-2 to TRBJ2-7; D gene uncertain. The receptor was derived from a human donor in good health (CMV status not recorded). Some clones in this sample may be carry-over from other donors' samples. The CDR3: CASSPRQGYEQYF. The CDR3 nucleotides are TGTGCCAGCAGCCCAAGACAAGGCTACGAGCAGTACTTC.